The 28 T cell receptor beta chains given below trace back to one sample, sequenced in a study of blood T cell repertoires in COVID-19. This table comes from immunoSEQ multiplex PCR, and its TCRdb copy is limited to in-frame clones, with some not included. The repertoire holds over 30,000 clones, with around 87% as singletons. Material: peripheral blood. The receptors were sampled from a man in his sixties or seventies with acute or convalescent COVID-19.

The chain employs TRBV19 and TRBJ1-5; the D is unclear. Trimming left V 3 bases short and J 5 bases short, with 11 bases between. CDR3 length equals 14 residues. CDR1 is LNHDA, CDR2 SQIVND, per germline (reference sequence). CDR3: CASSMGGKHQPQHF. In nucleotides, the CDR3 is TGTGCCAGTAGTATGGGAGGGAAGCATCAGCCCCAGCATTTT. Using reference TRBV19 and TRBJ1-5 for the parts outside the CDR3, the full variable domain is DGGITQSPKYLFRKEGQNVTLSCEQNLNHDAMYWYRQDPGQGLRLIYYSQIVNDFQKGDIAEGYSVSREKKESFPLTVTSAQKNPTAFYLCASSMGGKHQPQHFGDGTRLSIL.

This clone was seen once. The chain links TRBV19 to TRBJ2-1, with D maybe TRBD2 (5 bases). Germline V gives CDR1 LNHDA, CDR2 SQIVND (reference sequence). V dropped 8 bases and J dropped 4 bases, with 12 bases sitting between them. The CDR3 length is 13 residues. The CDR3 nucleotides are TGTGCCAGTGGCTGGACTGGGTACAATGAGCAGTTCTTC. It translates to CASGWTGYNEQFF.

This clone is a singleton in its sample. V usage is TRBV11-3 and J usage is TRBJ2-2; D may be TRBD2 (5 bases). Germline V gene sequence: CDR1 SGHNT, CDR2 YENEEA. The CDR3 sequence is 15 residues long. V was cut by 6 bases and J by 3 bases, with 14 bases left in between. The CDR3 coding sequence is TGTGCCAGCAGTCGAGGTCCCGGGGACACCGGGGAGCTGTTTTTT. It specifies CASSRGPGDTGELFF. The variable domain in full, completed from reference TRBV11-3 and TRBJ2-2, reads EAGVVQSPRYKIIEKKQPVAFWCNPISGHNTLYWYLQNLGQGPELLIRYENEEAVDDSQLPKDRFSAERLKGVDSTLKIQPAELGDSAVYLCASSRGPGDTGELFFGEGSRLTVL.

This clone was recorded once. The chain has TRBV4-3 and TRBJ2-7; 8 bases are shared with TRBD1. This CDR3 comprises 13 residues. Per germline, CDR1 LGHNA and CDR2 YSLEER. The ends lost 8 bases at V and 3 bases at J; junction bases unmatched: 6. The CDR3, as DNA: TGCGCCAGCGCGGGGACAGGAAACTACGAGCAGTACTTC. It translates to CASAGTGNYEQYF.

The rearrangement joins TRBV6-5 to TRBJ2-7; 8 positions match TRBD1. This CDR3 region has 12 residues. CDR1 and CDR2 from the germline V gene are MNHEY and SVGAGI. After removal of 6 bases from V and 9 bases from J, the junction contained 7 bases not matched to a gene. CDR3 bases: TGTGCCAGCAGATTTACAGGGGGACGGCAGTACTTC. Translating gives CASRFTGGRQYF.

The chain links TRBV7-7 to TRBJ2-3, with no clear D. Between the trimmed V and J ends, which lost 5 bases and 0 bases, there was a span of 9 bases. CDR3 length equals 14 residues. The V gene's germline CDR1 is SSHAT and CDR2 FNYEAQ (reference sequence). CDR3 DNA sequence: TGTGCCAGCAGCGCTGCGTCTAGCACAGATACGCAGTATTTT. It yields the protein CASSAASSTDTQYF. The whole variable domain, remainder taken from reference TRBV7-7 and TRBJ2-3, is GAGVSQSPRYKVTKRGQDVTLRCDPISSHATLYWYQQALGQGPEFLTYFNYEAQPDKSGLPSDRFSAERPEGSISTLTIQRTEQRDSAMYRCASSAASSTDTQYFGPGTRLTVL.

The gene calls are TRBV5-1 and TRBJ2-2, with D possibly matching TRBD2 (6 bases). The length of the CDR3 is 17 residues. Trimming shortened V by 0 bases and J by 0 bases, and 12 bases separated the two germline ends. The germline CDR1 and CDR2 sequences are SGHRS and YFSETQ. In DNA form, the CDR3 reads TGCGCCAGCAGCTTGGTTTCAGGAGGGTCGAACACCGGGGAGCTGTTTTTT. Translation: CASSLVSGGSNTGELFF. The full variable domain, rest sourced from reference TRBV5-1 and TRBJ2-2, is KAGVTQTPRYLIKTRGQQVTLSCSPISGHRSVSWYQQTPGQGLQFLFEYFSETQRNKGNFPGRFSGRQFSNSRSEMNVSTLELGDSALYLCASSLVSGGSNTGELFFGEGSRLTVL.

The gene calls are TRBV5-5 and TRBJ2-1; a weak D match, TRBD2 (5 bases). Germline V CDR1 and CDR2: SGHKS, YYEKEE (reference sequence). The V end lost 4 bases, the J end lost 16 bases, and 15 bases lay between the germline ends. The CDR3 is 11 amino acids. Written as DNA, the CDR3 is TGTGCCAGCAGCGGAGGACCCCTGGGATTCTTC. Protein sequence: CASSGGPLGFF.

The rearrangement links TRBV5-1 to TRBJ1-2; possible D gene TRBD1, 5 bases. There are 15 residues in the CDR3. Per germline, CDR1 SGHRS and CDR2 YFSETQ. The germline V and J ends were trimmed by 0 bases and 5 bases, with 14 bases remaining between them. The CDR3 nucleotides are TGCGCCAGCAGCTTGGAGGCAGGGATGGAGTATGGCTACACCTTC. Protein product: CASSLEAGMEYGYTF.

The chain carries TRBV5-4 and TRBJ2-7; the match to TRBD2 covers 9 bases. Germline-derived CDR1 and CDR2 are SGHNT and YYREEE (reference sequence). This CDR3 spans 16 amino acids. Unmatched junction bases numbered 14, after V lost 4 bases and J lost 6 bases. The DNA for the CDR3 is TGTGCCAGCAGCCCGTATCGACTAGCGGTACCAGGCGAGCAGTACTTC. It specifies CASSPYRLAVPGEQYF.

CDR3 loop: CASSQGQGVYEQYF. The DNA for the CDR3 is TGTGCCAGCAGCCAGGGACAGGGGGTCTACGAGCAGTACTTC. The chain uses TRBV3-1 (or the pseudogene TRBV3-2) and TRBJ2-7, with 11 bases that match TRBD1. The CDR3 totals 14 residues. V shed 3 bases, J shed 3 bases, and the junction held 1 base outside the gene matches. Germline V gene sequence: CDR1 LGHDT, CDR2 YNNKEL (reference sequence).

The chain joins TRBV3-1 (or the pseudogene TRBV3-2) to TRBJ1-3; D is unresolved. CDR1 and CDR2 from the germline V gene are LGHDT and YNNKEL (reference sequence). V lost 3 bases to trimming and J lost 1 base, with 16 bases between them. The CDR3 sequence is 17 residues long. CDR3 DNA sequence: TGTGCCAGCAGCCACGGGTGGACGGGAGGGTCTGGAAACACCATATATTTT. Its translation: CASSHGWTGGSGNTIYF.

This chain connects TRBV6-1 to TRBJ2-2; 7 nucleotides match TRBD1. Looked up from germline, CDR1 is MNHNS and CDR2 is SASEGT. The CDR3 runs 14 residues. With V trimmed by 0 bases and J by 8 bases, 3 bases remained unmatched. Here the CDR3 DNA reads TGTGCCAGCAGTGAAGCGACGGGACAGGGGGAGCTGTTTTTT. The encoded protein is CASSEATGQGELFF.

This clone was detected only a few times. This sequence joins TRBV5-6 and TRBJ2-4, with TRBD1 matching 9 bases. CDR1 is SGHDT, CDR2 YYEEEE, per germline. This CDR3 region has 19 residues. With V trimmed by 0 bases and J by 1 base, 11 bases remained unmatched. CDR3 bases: TGTGCCAGCAGCTTGGCCAGGACAGGGGCTCGATTCGCCAAAAACATTCAGTACTTC. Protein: CASSLARTGARFAKNIQYF.

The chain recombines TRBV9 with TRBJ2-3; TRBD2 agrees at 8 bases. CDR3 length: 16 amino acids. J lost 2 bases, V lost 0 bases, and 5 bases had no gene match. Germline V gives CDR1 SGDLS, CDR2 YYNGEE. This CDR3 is CASSVVERGFTDTQYF. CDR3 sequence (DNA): TGTGCCAGCAGCGTAGTGGAGCGGGGGTTCACAGATACGCAGTATTTT.

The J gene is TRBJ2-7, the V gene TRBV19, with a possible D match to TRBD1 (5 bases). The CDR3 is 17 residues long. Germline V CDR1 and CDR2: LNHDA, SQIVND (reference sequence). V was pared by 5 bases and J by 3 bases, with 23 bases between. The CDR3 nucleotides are TGTGCCAGTAGTGTACAGCTCGTTGCAGGGTCAGGCTACGAGCAGTACTTC. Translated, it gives CASSVQLVAGSGYEQYF.

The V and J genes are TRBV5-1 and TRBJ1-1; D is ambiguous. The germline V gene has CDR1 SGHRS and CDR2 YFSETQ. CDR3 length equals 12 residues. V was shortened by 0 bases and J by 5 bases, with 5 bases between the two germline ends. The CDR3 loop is CASSLGATEAFF. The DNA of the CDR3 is TGCGCCAGCAGCTTGGGGGCTACTGAAGCTTTCTTT.

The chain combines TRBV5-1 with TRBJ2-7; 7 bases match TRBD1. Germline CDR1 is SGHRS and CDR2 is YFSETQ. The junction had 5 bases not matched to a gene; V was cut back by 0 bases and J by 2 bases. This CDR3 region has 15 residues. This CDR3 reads CASSLGQGETYEQYF. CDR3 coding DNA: TGCGCCAGCAGCTTGGGACAGGGTGAAACCTACGAGCAGTACTTC.

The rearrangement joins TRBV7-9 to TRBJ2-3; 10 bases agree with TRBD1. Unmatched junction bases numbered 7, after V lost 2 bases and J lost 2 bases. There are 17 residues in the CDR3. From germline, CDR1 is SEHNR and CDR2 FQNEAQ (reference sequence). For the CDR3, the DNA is TGTGCCAGCAGCTTACCCGACAGGGGGCCATCCACAGATACGCAGTATTTT. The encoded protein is CASSLPDRGPSTDTQYF.

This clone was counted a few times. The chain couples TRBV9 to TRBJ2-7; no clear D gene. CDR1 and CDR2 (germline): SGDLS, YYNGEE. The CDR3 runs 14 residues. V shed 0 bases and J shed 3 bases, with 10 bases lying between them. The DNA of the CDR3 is TGTGCCAGCAGCGTAGCTGGTCAGAACTACGAGCAGTACTTC. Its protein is CASSVAGQNYEQYF.

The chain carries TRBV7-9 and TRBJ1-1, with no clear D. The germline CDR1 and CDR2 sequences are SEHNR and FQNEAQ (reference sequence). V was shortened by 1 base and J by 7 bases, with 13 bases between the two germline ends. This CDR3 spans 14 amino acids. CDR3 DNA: TGTGCCAGCAGCTTAGATGGGGTTAGCGGTGAAGCTTTCTTT. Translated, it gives CASSLDGVSGEAFF.

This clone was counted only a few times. DNA of the CDR3: TGTGCCAGCAGTTGGTCGGGGGGGTTCAATGAGCAGTTCTTC. Translated: CASSWSGGFNEQFF. The chain uses TRBV27 and TRBJ2-1, with TRBD2 identical over 8 bases. The germline V gene encodes CDR1 MNHEY and CDR2 SMNVEV (reference sequence). With V trimmed by 4 bases and J by 6 bases, 5 bases remained unmatched. The CDR3 contains 14 residues.

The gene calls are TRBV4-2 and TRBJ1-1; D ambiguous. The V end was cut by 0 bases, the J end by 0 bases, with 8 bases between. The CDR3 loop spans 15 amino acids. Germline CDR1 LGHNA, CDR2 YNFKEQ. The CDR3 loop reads CASSQEGSLNTEAFF. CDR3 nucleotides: TGTGCCAGCAGCCAAGAGGGCAGTTTGAACACTGAAGCTTTCTTT.

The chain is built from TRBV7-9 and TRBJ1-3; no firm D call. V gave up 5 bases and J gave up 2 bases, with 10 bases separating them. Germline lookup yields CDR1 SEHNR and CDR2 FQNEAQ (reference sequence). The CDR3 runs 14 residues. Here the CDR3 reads CASSRSNTGNTIYF. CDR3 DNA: TGTGCCAGCAGCCGCAGTAACACTGGAAACACCATATATTTT.

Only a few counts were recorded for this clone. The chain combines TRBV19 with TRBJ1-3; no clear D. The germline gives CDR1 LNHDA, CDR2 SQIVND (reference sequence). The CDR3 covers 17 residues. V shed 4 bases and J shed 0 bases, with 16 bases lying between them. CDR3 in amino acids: CASSTEFRFSSGNTIYF. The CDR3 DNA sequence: TGTGCCAGTAGTACCGAATTCAGGTTCTCCTCTGGAAACACCATATATTTT. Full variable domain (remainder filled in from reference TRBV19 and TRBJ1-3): DGGITQSPKYLFRKEGQNVTLSCEQNLNHDAMYWYRQDPGQGLRLIYYSQIVNDFQKGDIAEGYSVSREKKESFPLTVTSAQKNPTAFYLCASSTEFRFSSGNTIYFGEGSWLTVV.

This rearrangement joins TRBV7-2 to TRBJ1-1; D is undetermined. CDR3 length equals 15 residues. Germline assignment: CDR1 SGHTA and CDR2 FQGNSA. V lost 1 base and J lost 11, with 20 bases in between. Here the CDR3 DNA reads TGTGCCAGCAGCTTAGTATTTGGCCCTTCGGAGATGGCTTTCTTT. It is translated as CASSLVFGPSEMAFF.

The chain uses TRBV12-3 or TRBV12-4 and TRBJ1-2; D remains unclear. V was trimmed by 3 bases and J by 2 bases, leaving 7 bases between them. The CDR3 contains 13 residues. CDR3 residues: CASSFHMNYGYTF. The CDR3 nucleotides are TGTGCCAGCAGTTTTCACATGAACTATGGCTACACCTTC.

The CDR3, as DNA: TGTGCCAGCAGCCGACCCGGACAGGGGTCTGAAGCTTTCTTT. Translating gives CASSRPGQGSEAFF. This chain uses TRBV6-5 with TRBJ1-1, with TRBD1 matching 9 bases. V gave up 6 bases and J gave up 6 bases; unmatched junction bases: 8. In germline, CDR1 is MNHEY, CDR2 SVGAGI. The length of the CDR3 is 14 residues.